The rows below give T cell receptor beta chains drawn from one sample of a study of blood T cells in healthy people across ages. One entry per CDR3 protein, called by TCRdb with MiXCR from the 5' RACE reads. The sample lists 2 million or so distinct CDR3 sequences; just under 50% were seen once. The sequencing input was blood. These receptors all come from a woman between 40 and 55 years old in good health. Each CDR3 is given with its conserved first and last residue. Fields, in order: D gene, clone size, V gene, CDR3 length, J gene, CDR3 protein, CDR3 DNA. The D gene is left open where the match is weak. Clone size is given for some rows only: seen once, a few or many times, or a class if the clone is expanded.

D gene: TRBD2
clone size: NA
V gene: TRBV4-2
CDR3 length: 14
J gene: TRBJ2-7
CDR3 protein: CASSLIAGSGEQYF
CDR3 DNA: TGTGCCAGCAGCCTGATAGCGGGTTCGGGCGAGCAGTACTTC

D gene: TRBD1
clone size: few
V gene: TRBV29-1
CDR3 length: 14
J gene: TRBJ1-2
CDR3 protein: CSVAGTEVNYGYTF
CDR3 DNA: TGCAGCGTAGCCGGGACAGAAGTTAACTATGGCTACACCTTC

D gene: NA
clone size: NA
V gene: TRBV20-1
CDR3 length: 14
J gene: TRBJ1-2
CDR3 protein: CSAREGSPNYGYTF
CDR3 DNA: TGCAGTGCCAGAGAGGGCAGCCCTAACTATGGCTACACCTTC

D gene: NA
clone size: few
V gene: TRBV10-3
CDR3 length: 14
J gene: TRBJ2-5
CDR3 protein: CAISESGREETQYF
CDR3 DNA: TGTGCCATCAGTGAGTCTGGCAGGGAAGAGACCCAGTACTTC

D gene: NA
clone size: NA
V gene: TRBV7-9
CDR3 length: 11
J gene: TRBJ2-3
CDR3 protein: CASTPADTQYF
CDR3 DNA: TGTGCCAGCACCCCGGCGGATACGCAGTATTTT

D gene: TRBD1
clone size: few
V gene: TRBV7-2
CDR3 length: 16
J gene: TRBJ2-5
CDR3 protein: CASSLTSGTGRQTQYF
CDR3 DNA: TGTGCCAGCAGCTTAACCTCCGGGACAGGGCGGCAGACCCAGTACTTC

D gene: NA
clone size: few
V gene: TRBV5-1
CDR3 length: 13
J gene: TRBJ2-1
CDR3 protein: CASSSILGDEQFF
CDR3 DNA: TGCGCCAGCAGCTCGATCTTGGGCGATGAGCAGTTCTTC

D gene: TRBD1
clone size: NA
V gene: TRBV6-5
CDR3 length: 13
J gene: TRBJ2-3
CDR3 protein: CASHRGQADTQYF
CDR3 DNA: TGTGCCAGCCACAGGGGGCAGGCAGATACGCAGTATTTT

D gene: NA
clone size: NA
V gene: TRBV28
CDR3 length: 15
J gene: TRBJ1-5
CDR3 protein: CASTPAGVSNQPQHF
CDR3 DNA: TGTGCCAGCACCCCAGCCGGGGTCAGCAATCAGCCCCAGCATTTT

D gene: TRBD2
clone size: once
V gene: TRBV11-2
CDR3 length: 15
J gene: TRBJ2-7
CDR3 protein: CASSPFLAVGYEQYF
CDR3 DNA: TGTGCCAGCAGCCCCTTTCTAGCGGTGGGCTACGAGCAGTACTTC

D gene: NA
clone size: NA
V gene: TRBV19
CDR3 length: 16
J gene: TRBJ2-5
CDR3 protein: CASSTQQGSPLETQYF
CDR3 DNA: TGTGCCAGTAGTACCCAACAGGGTAGCCCTTTGGAGACCCAGTACTTC

D gene: NA
clone size: NA
V gene: TRBV7-2
CDR3 length: 14
J gene: TRBJ2-7
CDR3 protein: CASRSRQSSYEQYF
CDR3 DNA: TGTGCCAGCAGGAGCAGACAGAGCTCCTACGAGCAGTACTTC

D gene: TRBD2
clone size: NA
V gene: TRBV7-9
CDR3 length: 16
J gene: TRBJ2-1
CDR3 protein: CASSPWGGSSYNEQFF
CDR3 DNA: TGTGCCAGCAGCCCATGGGGCGGGAGCTCCTACAATGAGCAGTTCTTC

D gene: TRBD2
clone size: once
V gene: TRBV27
CDR3 length: 13
J gene: TRBJ2-5
CDR3 protein: CASSSTGGFGQYF
CDR3 DNA: TGTGCCAGCAGTTCCACGGGGGGGTTCGGGCAGTACTTC

D gene: NA
clone size: NA
V gene: TRBV29-1
CDR3 length: 17
J gene: TRBJ2-1
CDR3 protein: CSVDGGVGIDSYNEQFF
CDR3 DNA: TGCAGCGTTGACGGCGGGGTTGGTATCGACTCCTACAATGAGCAGTTCTTC

D gene: NA
clone size: NA
V gene: TRBV13
CDR3 length: 20
J gene: TRBJ2-1
CDR3 protein: CASILSENYNEQFFSSSQFF
CDR3 DNA: NA

D gene: TRBD1
clone size: NA
V gene: TRBV20-1
CDR3 length: 15
J gene: TRBJ1-6
CDR3 protein: CSALQGQGTTSPLHF
CDR3 DNA: TGCAGTGCTCTACAGGGACAGGGTACGACTTCACCCCTCCACTTT

D gene: TRBD1
clone size: once
V gene: TRBV20-1
CDR3 length: 13
J gene: TRBJ2-7
CDR3 protein: CSAGSGTAYEQYF
CDR3 DNA: TGCAGTGCTGGGTCCGGGACAGCCTACGAGCAGTACTTC

D gene: TRBD1
clone size: NA
V gene: TRBV29-1
CDR3 length: 13
J gene: TRBJ1-2
CDR3 protein: CSVESGGDYGYTF
CDR3 DNA: TGCAGCGTTGAATCAGGGGGTGACTATGGCTACACCTTC

D gene: NA
clone size: NA
V gene: TRBV9
CDR3 length: 15
J gene: TRBJ1-6
CDR3 protein: CASSARQEYNSPLHF
CDR3 DNA: TGTGCCAGCAGCGCCCGACAGGAATATAATTCACCCCTCCACTTT

D gene: TRBD1
clone size: NA
V gene: TRBV6-2/TRBV6-3
CDR3 length: 14
J gene: TRBJ1-6
CDR3 protein: CASQEGGAATPLHF
CDR3 DNA: TGTGCCAGCCAGGAAGGGGGCGCGGCCACACCCCTCCACTTT

D gene: TRBD1
clone size: NA
V gene: TRBV6-4
CDR3 length: 14
J gene: TRBJ2-1
CDR3 protein: CASSQQGAGDEQFF
CDR3 DNA: TGTGCCAGCAGTCAACAGGGGGCTGGAGATGAGCAGTTCTTC

D gene: TRBD1
clone size: NA
V gene: TRBV6-6
CDR3 length: 17
J gene: TRBJ2-4
CDR3 protein: CASSPRTGGIDKNIQYF
CDR3 DNA: TGTGCCAGCAGTCCACGGACAGGGGGCATCGACAAAAACATTCAGTACTTC

D gene: TRBD2
clone size: NA
V gene: TRBV20-1
CDR3 length: 14
J gene: TRBJ2-5
CDR3 protein: CSAKTSGSQETQYF
CDR3 DNA: TGCAGTGCTAAGACTAGCGGCTCACAAGAGACCCAGTACTTC

D gene: NA
clone size: once
V gene: TRBV24-1
CDR3 length: 15
J gene: TRBJ2-5
CDR3 protein: CATSDRVLSQETQYF
CDR3 DNA: TGTGCCACCAGTGATAGGGTTCTGAGCCAAGAGACCCAGTACTTC

D gene: NA
clone size: NA
V gene: TRBV12-3/TRBV12-4
CDR3 length: 14
J gene: TRBJ2-3
CDR3 protein: CATSRDSHSYTQYF
CDR3 DNA: TGTGCCACCTCTCGGGACTCACACTCATATACGCAGTATTTT

D gene: TRBD1
clone size: NA
V gene: TRBV29-1
CDR3 length: 13
J gene: TRBJ2-7
CDR3 protein: CSGRQGSSYEQYF
CDR3 DNA: TGCAGCGGTCGACAGGGGAGCTCCTACGAGCAGTACTTC

D gene: TRBD2
clone size: few
V gene: TRBV6-1
CDR3 length: 17
J gene: TRBJ2-4
CDR3 protein: CASRRGGLAKTRDIQYF
CDR3 DNA: TGTGCCAGCAGACGGGGGGGACTAGCAAAAACTCGGGACATTCAGTACTTC

D gene: NA
clone size: NA
V gene: TRBV4-1
CDR3 length: 13
J gene: TRBJ2-1
CDR3 protein: CASSQDGVPEQFF
CDR3 DNA: TGCGCCAGCAGCCAAGATGGGGTCCCTGAGCAGTTCTTC

D gene: NA
clone size: NA
V gene: TRBV21-1
CDR3 length: 15
J gene: TRBJ2-1
CDR3 protein: CASSKGQGAVDEQFF
CDR3 DNA: TGTGCCAGCAGCAAAGGCCAGGGGGCAGTTGATGAGCAGTTCTTC

D gene: NA
clone size: few
V gene: TRBV4-3
CDR3 length: 14
J gene: TRBJ1-4
CDR3 protein: CASSQGWANEKLFF
CDR3 DNA: TGCGCCAGCAGCCAGGGGTGGGCTAATGAAAAACTGTTTTTT

D gene: NA
clone size: NA
V gene: TRBV9
CDR3 length: 15
J gene: TRBJ2-1
CDR3 protein: CASSVEGSVNDEQFF
CDR3 DNA: TGTGCCAGCAGCGTAGAAGGGTCCGTCAACGATGAGCAGTTCTTC